A selection of T cell receptor beta chains follows, all from one sample in a study of cytomegalovirus exposure and HLA in healthy donors. The table came from immunoSEQ multiplex PCR; TCRdb's copy has only in-frame clones and leaves some out. The table includes about 300,000 clones, 88% detected once. Sequenced material: PBMCs. The receptors shown here come from a woman between 18 and 29 years old in good health and CMV-seronegative. Both conserved end residues are part of each CDR3. D genes are given only for firm matches. Clone sizes are given selectively: once, few, many, or a class where the clone is expanded.

size: once; V: TRBV11-2; J: TRBJ2-7; D: TRBD1; DNA: TGTGCCAGCAGCTTTTCGCGTAGGGGGCGGGTGGGGGAGCAGTACTTC; CDR3: CASSFSRRGRVGEQYF
size: NA; V: TRBV18; J: TRBJ1-1; D: NA; DNA: TGTGCCAGCTCACCCGGCCGGGTGGAACGGCACACTGAAGCTTTCTTT; CDR3: CASSPGRVERHTEAFF
size: NA; V: TRBV6-5; J: TRBJ1-1; D: NA; DNA: TGTGCCAGCAGTTATAAGGGGACTGAAGCTTTCTTT; CDR3: CASSYKGTEAFF
size: NA; V: TRBV18; J: TRBJ2-7; D: TRBD1; DNA: TGTGCCAGCTCAGGGACAGGACCTTCCTACGAGCAGTACTTC; CDR3: CASSGTGPSYEQYF
size: NA; V: TRBV5-4; J: TRBJ2-7; D: TRBD2; DNA: TGTGCCAGCAGTCCGCCTAGCGGGAGTTACGAGCAGTACTTC; CDR3: CASSPPSGSYEQYF
size: NA; V: TRBV30; J: TRBJ2-5; D: TRBD2; DNA: TGTGCCTGGAGTCCCCCCGTAGGGCGCGGGGGGGAGACCCAGTACTTC; CDR3: CAWSPPVGRGGETQYF
size: NA; V: TRBV19; J: TRBJ1-5; D: NA; DNA: TGTGCCAGTAGTACAGCCACCCTGCGACTGGGCAATCAGCCCCAGCATTTT; CDR3: CASSTATLRLGNQPQHF
size: NA; V: TRBV5-4; J: TRBJ2-5; D: TRBD2; DNA: TGTGCCAGCAGCTTCGGTCGGGAGGGGACCCAGTACTTC; CDR3: CASSFGREGTQYF
size: NA; V: TRBV15; J: TRBJ2-7; D: TRBD1; DNA: TGTGCCACCTCCGGGACAGTAAGATCGTACGAGCAGTACTTC; CDR3: CATSGTVRSYEQYF
size: NA; V: TRBV5-3; J: TRBJ1-5; D: TRBD1; DNA: TGTGCCAGAAGCATACCGGGACAGGGGTCCCATAGCAATCAGCCCCAGCATTTT; CDR3: CARSIPGQGSHSNQPQHF
size: NA; V: TRBV9; J: TRBJ2-5; D: NA; DNA: TGTGCCAGCAGCGCTTATGGGGTGGGGGGAGAGACCCAGTACTTC; CDR3: CASSAYGVGGETQYF
size: NA; V: TRBV5-1; J: TRBJ2-5; D: TRBD2; DNA: TGCGCCAGCAGCTTGGAGGCGGGAGGCCCCTTCGTGGTGGTGGCCCAGTACTTC; CDR3: CASSLEAGGPFVVVAQYF
size: once; V: TRBV2; J: TRBJ1-4; D: TRBD1; DNA: TGTGCCAGCAGTCCCTTTACAGGGACAGGGGATGAAAAACTGTTTTTT; CDR3: CASSPFTGTGDEKLFF
size: NA; V: TRBV29-1; J: TRBJ2-7; D: NA; DNA: TGCAGCGTTGATGGTGGCCCCGGGGGTTATAACGAGCAGTACTTC; CDR3: CSVDGGPGGYNEQYF
size: NA; V: TRBV7-9; J: TRBJ1-1; D: TRBD1; DNA: TGTGCCAGCAGCCTGAGAGGGACAGGGCAAACTGAAGCTTTCTTT; CDR3: CASSLRGTGQTEAFF
size: NA; V: TRBV2; J: TRBJ1-1; D: TRBD1; DNA: TGTGCCAGCAGTGAAGCTAGGGACAGGGGCAACACTGAAGCTTTCTTT; CDR3: CASSEARDRGNTEAFF
size: NA; V: TRBV27; J: TRBJ2-5; D: TRBD1; DNA: TGTGCCAGCAGTTTAAATAGGCAGGGGGTATCAGAGACCCAGTACTTC; CDR3: CASSLNRQGVSETQYF
size: once; V: TRBV10-1; J: TRBJ2-5; D: NA; DNA: TGCGCCACCGGATCAGGGGCGGTCGGGGAGACCCAGTACTTC; CDR3: CATGSGAVGETQYF
size: NA; V: TRBV5-1; J: TRBJ1-2; D: TRBD1; DNA: TGCGCCAGCAGCCCAAGACCCATTACAGGGGGCGCGGACTATGGCTACACCTTC; CDR3: CASSPRPITGGADYGYTF
size: NA; V: TRBV27; J: TRBJ1-2; D: TRBD1; DNA: TGTGCCAGCAGTTCGCGACAGGGGAGCTATGGCTACACCTTC; CDR3: CASSSRQGSYGYTF
size: NA; V: TRBV2; J: TRBJ1-1; D: NA; DNA: TGTGCCAGCAGTACAGGACTAGCTGAAGCTTTCTTT; CDR3: CASSTGLAEAFF
size: NA; V: TRBV28; J: TRBJ2-1; D: TRBD2; DNA: TGTGCCAGCAGAACACTAGCGGGGCACAATGAGCAGTTCTTC; CDR3: CASRTLAGHNEQFF
size: NA; V: TRBV27; J: TRBJ2-7; D: TRBD2; DNA: TGTGCCAGCAGCCGGGGACTAGCTTCCTACGAGCAGTACTTC; CDR3: CASSRGLASYEQYF
size: NA; V: TRBV30; J: TRBJ1-2; D: NA; DNA: TGTGCCTGGAGTACATCATACGACTATGGCTACACCTTC; CDR3: CAWSTSYDYGYTF
size: NA; V: TRBV28; J: TRBJ2-1; D: NA; DNA: TGTGCCAGCAGCCCGTTGAAAACAGGTTCCTCCTACAATGAGCAGTTCTTC; CDR3: CASSPLKTGSSYNEQFF
size: NA; V: TRBV2; J: TRBJ1-1; D: NA; DNA: TGTGCCAGCAGTGAAGGGGAGGGGCCTCCAAGCGGAGCTTTCTTT; CDR3: CASSEGEGPPSGAFF
size: NA; V: TRBV6-5; J: TRBJ2-7; D: NA; DNA: TGTGCCAGCAGTCCTGGGGGGAGTCTCGACGAGCAGTACTTC; CDR3: CASSPGGSLDEQYF
size: NA; V: TRBV9; J: TRBJ2-1; D: NA; DNA: TGTGCCAGCAGCCCGCGCCGATCATCCTACAATGAGCAGTTCTTC; CDR3: CASSPRRSSYNEQFF
size: NA; V: TRBV10-3; J: TRBJ2-7; D: NA; DNA: TGTGCCATCAGTGTGGTGGCAGGGGCGTACGAGCAGTACTTC; CDR3: CAISVVAGAYEQYF
size: once; V: TRBV27; J: TRBJ1-5; D: NA; DNA: TGTGCCAGCCGACATACGTATAGCAATCAGCCCCAGCATTTT; CDR3: CASRHTYSNQPQHF
size: many; V: TRBV19; J: TRBJ1-1; D: TRBD1; DNA: TGTGCCAGTAGTGGGGACAGGGAGTCGTCTGAAGCTTTCTTT; CDR3: CASSGDRESSEAFF
size: NA; V: TRBV19; J: TRBJ1-5; D: NA; DNA: TGTGCCAGTAGTATTACGGCGGCTAATCAGCCCCAGCATTTT; CDR3: CASSITAANQPQHF
size: NA; V: TRBV6-5; J: TRBJ2-3; D: NA; DNA: TGTGCCAGCAGTTCGGTCCCGGGACTGGTCACAGATACGCAGTATTTT; CDR3: CASSSVPGLVTDTQYF
size: NA; V: TRBV20-1; J: TRBJ2-5; D: NA; DNA: TGCAGTGGGCCGAAGGGGGAGACCCAGTACTTC; CDR3: CSGPKGETQYF